Sequencing of this T cell receptor (beta chain) was carried out in a study of T cells in Graves' hyperthyroidism and ophthalmopathy. Points from the study as a whole: The model anticipated ophthalmopathy a median about 7.1 months pre-onset. Expanded thyroid clonotypes (above 0.001) were mostly also found in blood.

There are 17 residues in the CDR3. Trimming cost V 3 bases and J 4 bases, with 20 bases left between them. Looked up from germline, CDR1 is SGDLS and CDR2 is YYNGEE. As regards this clonotype: Its antigen is undetermined.

It was RNA transcripts that yielded the amplified TCR beta CDR3 regions. HTBI primers were employed in a first-round RT-PCR of the TCR CDR3. TCRdb processed the multiplex PCR reads anew with MiXCR; each CDR3 protein has one entry. Counted here are approximately 320,000 distinct CDR3 sequences, approximately 16% occurring once; the ten biggest clones make up 33%. The receptor comes from a man aged 25 to 45 with Graves' hyperthyroidism. Sample: blood. The chain recombines TRBV9 with TRBJ1-3, with TRBD1 as a possible D gene (6 bases). The CDR3 here is CASSERVQGWYGNTIYF. The DNA of the CDR3 is TGTGCCAGCAGCGAGAGAGTACAGGGCTGGTACGGAAACACCATATATTTT.